This TCR beta chain came from a study of blood T cells in healthy people across ages. Overall study: Template-switching capture recovered about one barcoded beta molecule per two T cells.

Individuals who donated were healthy Caucasians from Russia aged 6 to 90. Study-wide results and limits: A roughly linear age-dependent decrease characterized TCR beta diversity per million T cells.

Points on this clonotype: Its cognate antigen is unknown.

The CDR3 runs 14 residues. CDR1 and CDR2 from the germline V gene are SNHLY and FYNNEI. Trimming took 5 bases from V and 5 from J; bases not matched to a gene: 8. A J-beta primer mix and a sample-barcoded 5' primer were used in a second PCR of roughly 7 to 12 cycles. The template-switch adaptor was a 5' adaptor with 12 random nucleotides. It tagged each cDNA molecule. One entry per CDR3 protein, called by TCRdb with MiXCR from the 5' RACE reads. Altogether more than 800,000 distinct CDR3 sequences are present, 40% to 50% being singletons, with the ten largest covering 18%. Sequenced material: blood. The origin of this receptor is a woman aged 60-75 years in good health. The chain links TRBV2 to TRBJ1-2, with TRBD1 identical over 7 bases. CDR3 DNA: TGTGCCAGCAGTAGGGACAGCCCGGAGTATGGCTACACCTTC. Amino acid sequence: CASSRDSPEYGYTF.